This TCR beta chain was sequenced in a study of OX40 agonist ivuxolimab in advanced cancers. Profiling relied on immunoSEQ multiplex PCR, and the TCRdb table lists in-frame clones only, not all of them. The data show roughly 25,000 clones, 88% seen once. Trimming left V 0 bases short and J 9 bases short, with 12 bases between. CDR3 length equals 14 residues. CDR1 and CDR2 from the germline V gene are MNHEY and SMNVEV (reference sequence). The sample here was CD4+ or CD8+ T cells sorted from blood, taken in a trial of the OX40 agonist ivuxolimab. This chain joins TRBV27 and TRBJ2-4, with D uncertain. The receptor was derived from an adult with an advanced solid tumor such as melanoma, head and neck, liver or kidney cancer. The CDR3 protein is CASSLSQRSFIQYF. The CDR3, as DNA: TGTGCCAGCAGTTTATCCCAGCGTAGCTTCATTCAGTACTTC.